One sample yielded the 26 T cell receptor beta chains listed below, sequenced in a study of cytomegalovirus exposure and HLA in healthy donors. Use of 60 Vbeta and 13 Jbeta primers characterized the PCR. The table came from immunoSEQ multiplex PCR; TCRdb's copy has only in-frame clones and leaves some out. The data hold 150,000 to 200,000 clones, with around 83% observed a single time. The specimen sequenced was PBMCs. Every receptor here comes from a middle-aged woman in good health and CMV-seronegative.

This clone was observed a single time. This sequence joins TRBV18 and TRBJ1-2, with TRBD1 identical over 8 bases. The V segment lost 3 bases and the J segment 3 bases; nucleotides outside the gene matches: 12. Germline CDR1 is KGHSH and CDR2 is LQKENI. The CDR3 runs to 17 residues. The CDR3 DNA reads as TGTGCCAGCTCACCCGAGCCCAGGGGGCGGGGAGACTATGGCTACACCTTC. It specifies CASSPEPRGRGDYGYTF.

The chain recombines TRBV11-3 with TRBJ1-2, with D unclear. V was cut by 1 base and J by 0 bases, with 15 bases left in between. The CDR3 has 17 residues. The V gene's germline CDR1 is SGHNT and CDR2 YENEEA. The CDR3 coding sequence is TGTGCCAGCAGCTTAGGCGGTGAAGGCACCTCTAACTATGGCTACACCTTC. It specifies CASSLGGEGTSNYGYTF.

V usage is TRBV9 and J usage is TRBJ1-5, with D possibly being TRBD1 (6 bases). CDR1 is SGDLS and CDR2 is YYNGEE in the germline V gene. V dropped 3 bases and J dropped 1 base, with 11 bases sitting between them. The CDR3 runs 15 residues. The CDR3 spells CASSGSDSSNQPQHF. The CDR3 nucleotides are TGTGCCAGCAGCGGATCGGACAGCAGCAATCAGCCCCAGCATTTT.

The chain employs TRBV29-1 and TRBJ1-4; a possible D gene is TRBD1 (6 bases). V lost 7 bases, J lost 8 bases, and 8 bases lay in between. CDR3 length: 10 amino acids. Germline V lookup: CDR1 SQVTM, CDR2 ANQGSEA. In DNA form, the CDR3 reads TGCAGCGCGGGACAAGAAAAACTGTTTTTT. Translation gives CSAGQEKLFF.

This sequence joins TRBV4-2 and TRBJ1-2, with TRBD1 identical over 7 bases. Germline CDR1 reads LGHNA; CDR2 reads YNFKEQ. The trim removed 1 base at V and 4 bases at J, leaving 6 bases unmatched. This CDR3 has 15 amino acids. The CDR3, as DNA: TGTGCCAGCAGCCAAGCCCCGACAGGGAGCTATGGCTACACCTTC. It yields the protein CASSQAPTGSYGYTF.

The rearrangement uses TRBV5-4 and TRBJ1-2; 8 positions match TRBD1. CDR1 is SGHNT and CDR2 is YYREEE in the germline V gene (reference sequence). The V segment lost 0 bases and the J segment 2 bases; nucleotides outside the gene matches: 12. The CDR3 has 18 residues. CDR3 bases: TGTGCCAGCAGCTTGGGACGACAGGGGAACAGCTTAAACTATGGCTACACCTTC. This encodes CASSLGRQGNSLNYGYTF.

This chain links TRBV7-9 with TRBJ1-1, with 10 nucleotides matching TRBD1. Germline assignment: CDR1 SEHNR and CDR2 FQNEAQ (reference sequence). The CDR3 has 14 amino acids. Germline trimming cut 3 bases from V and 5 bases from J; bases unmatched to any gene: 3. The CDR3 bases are TGTGCCAGCAGCTTTTGGGACAGGGGTACTGAAGCTTTCTTT. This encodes CASSFWDRGTEAFF. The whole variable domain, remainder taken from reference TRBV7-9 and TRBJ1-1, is DTGVSQNPRHKITKRGQNVTFRCDPISEHNRLYWYRQTLGQGPEFLTYFQNEAQLEKSRLLSDRFSAERPKGSFSTLEIQRTEQGDSAMYLCASSFWDRGTEAFFGQGTRLTVV.

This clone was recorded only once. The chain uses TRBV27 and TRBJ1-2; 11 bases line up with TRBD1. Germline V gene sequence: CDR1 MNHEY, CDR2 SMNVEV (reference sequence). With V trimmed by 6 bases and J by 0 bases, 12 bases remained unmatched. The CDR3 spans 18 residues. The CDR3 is CASSQLEGTGGTNYGYTF. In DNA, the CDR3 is TGTGCCAGCAGCCAATTAGAGGGGACAGGGGGGACTAACTATGGCTACACCTTC.

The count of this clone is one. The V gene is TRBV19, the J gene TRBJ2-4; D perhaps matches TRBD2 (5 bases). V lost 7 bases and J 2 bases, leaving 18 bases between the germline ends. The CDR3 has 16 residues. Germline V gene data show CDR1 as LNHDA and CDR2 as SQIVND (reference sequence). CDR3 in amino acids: CASTTREGVSKNIQYF. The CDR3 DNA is TGTGCCAGTACCACCCGCGAGGGAGTATCCAAAAACATTCAGTACTTC.

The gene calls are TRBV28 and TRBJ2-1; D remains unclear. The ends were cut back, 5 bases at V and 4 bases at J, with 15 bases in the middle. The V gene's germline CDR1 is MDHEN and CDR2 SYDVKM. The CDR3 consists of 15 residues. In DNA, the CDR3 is TGTGCCAGCAGTCGGTTAGCCCGGCTTTACAATGAGCAGTTCTTC. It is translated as CASSRLARLYNEQFF. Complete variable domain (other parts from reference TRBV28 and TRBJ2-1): DVKVTQSSRYLVKRTGEKVFLECVQDMDHENMFWYRQDPGLGLRLIYFSYDVKMKEKGDIPEGYSVSREKKERFSLILESASTNQTSMYLCASSRLARLYNEQFFGPGTRLTVL.

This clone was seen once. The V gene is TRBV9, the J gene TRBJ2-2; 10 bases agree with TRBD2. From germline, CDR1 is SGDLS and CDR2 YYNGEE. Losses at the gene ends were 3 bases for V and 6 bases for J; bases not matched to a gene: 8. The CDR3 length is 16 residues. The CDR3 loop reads CASSALAGVSAGELFF. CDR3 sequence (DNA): TGTGCCAGCAGCGCGCTAGCGGGAGTGTCGGCCGGGGAGCTGTTTTTT.

CDR3 coding DNA: TGTGCCAGTAGTAGAGAATTAGCTAACTATGGCTACACCTTC. This codes for CASSRELANYGYTF. This chain joins TRBV19 and TRBJ1-2; no reliable D call. The CDR3 sequence is 14 residues long. With 4 bases removed from V and 0 bases from J, the gap between germline ends came to 9 bases. Germline V gene sequence: CDR1 LNHDA, CDR2 SQIVND (reference sequence). Full variable domain (rest looked up from reference TRBV19 and TRBJ1-2): DGGITQSPKYLFRKEGQNVTLSCEQNLNHDAMYWYRQDPGQGLRLIYYSQIVNDFQKGDIAEGYSVSREKKESFPLTVTSAQKNPTAFYLCASSRELANYGYTFGSGTRLTVV.

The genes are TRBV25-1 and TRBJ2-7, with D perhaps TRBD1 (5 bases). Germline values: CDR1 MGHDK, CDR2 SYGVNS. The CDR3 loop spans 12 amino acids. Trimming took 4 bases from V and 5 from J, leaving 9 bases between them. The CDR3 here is CASSGRAHEQYF. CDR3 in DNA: TGTGCCAGCAGTGGCAGGGCCCACGAGCAGTACTTC.

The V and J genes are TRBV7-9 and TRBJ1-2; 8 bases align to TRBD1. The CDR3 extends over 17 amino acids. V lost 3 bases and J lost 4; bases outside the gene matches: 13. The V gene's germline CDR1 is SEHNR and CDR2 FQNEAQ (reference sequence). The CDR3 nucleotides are TGTGCCAGCAGCTTCAATAGCGCGGACAGGGTAGGCTATGGCTACACCTTC. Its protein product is CASSFNSADRVGYGYTF.

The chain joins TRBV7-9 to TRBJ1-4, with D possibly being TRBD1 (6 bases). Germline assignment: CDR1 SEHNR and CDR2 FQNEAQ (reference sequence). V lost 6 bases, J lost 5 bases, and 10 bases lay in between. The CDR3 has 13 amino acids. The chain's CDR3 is CASSPGQNEKLFF. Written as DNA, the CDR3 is TGTGCCAGCAGTCCTGGACAGAATGAAAAACTGTTTTTT.

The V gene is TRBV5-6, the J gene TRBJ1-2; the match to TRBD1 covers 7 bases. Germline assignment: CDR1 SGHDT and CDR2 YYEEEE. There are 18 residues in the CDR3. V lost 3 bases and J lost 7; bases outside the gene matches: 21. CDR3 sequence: CASSSGPTGTVRAFGYTF. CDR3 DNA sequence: TGTGCCAGCAGCTCGGGACCAACCGGGACAGTTAGAGCATTTGGCTACACCTTC. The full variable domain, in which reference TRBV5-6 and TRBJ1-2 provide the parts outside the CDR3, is DAGVTQSPTHLIKTRGQQVTLRCSPKSGHDTVSWYQQALGQGPQFIFQYYEEEERQRGNFPDRFSGHQFPNYSSELNVNALLLGDSALYLCASSSGPTGTVRAFGYTFGSGTRLTVV.

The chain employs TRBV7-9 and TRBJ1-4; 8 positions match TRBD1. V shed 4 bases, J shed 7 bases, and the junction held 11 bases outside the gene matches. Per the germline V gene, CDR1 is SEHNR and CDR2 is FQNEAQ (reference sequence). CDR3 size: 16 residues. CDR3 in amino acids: CASSSTLRGRVEKLFF. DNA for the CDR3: TGTGCCAGCAGCTCTACCCTCAGGGGGCGCGTTGAAAAACTGTTTTTT.

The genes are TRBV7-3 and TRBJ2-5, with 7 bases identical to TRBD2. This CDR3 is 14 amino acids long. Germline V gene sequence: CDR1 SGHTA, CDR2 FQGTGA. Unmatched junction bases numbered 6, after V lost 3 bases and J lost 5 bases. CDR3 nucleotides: TGTGCCAGCAGCTTCGGGGGGACCAGGGAGACCCAGTACTTC. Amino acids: CASSFGGTRETQYF. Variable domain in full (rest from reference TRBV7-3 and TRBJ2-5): GAGVSQTPSNKVTEKGKYVELRCDPISGHTALYWYRQSLGQGPEFLIYFQGTGAADDSGLPNDRFFAVRPEGSVSTLKIQRTERGDSAVYLCASSFGGTRETQYFGPGTRLLVL.

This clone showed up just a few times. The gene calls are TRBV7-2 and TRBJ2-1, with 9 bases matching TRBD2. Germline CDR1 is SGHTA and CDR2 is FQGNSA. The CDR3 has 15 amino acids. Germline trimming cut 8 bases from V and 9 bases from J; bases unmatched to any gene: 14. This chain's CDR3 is CASGAAGGLLGEQFF. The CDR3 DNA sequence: TGTGCCAGCGGAGCAGCGGGAGGCCTCCTGGGTGAGCAGTTCTTC.

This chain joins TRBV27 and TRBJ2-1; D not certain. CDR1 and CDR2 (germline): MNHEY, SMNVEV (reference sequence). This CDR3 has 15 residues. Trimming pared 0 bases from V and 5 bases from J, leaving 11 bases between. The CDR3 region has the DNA TGTGCCAGCAGTTTATCAGAAGCCCTAGACAATGAGCAGTTCTTC. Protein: CASSLSEALDNEQFF.

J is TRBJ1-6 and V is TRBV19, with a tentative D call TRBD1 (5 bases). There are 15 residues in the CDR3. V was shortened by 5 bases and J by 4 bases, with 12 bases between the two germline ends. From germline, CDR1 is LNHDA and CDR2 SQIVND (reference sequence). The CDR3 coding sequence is TGTGCCAGTAGTTTCAAGACAGAGTATAATTCACCCCTCCACTTT. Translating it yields CASSFKTEYNSPLHF.

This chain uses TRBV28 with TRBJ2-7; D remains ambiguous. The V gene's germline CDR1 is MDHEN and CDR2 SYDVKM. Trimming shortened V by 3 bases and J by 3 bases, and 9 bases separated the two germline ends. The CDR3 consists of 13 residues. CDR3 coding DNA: TGTGCCAGCAGTTTGGCGCAGAACTACGAGCAGTACGTC. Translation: CASSLAQNYEQYV.

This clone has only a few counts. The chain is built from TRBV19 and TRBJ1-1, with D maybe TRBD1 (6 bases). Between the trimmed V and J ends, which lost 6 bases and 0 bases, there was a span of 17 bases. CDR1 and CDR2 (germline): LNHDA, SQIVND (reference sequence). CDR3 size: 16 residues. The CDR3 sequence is CASRSSTGIMNTEAFF. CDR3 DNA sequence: TGTGCCAGTAGATCCAGCACAGGGATCATGAACACTGAAGCTTTCTTT.

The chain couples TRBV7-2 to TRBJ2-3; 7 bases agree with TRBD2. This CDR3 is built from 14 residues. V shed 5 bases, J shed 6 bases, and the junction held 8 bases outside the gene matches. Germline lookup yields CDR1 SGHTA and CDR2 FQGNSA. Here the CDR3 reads CASSPWVGGDTQYF. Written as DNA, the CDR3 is TGTGCCAGCAGCCCATGGGTGGGGGGGGATACGCAGTATTTT.

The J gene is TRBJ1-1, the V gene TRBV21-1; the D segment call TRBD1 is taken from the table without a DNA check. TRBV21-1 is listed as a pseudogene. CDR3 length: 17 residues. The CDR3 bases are TGTGCCAGCAGCAAAGTCGAATCGGACAGAATGAACACTGAAGCTTTCTTT. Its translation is CASSKVESDRMNTEAFF.

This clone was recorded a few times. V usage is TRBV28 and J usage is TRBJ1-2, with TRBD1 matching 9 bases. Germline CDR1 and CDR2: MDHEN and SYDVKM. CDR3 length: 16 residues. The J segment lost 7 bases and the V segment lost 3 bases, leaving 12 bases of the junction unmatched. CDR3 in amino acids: CASSLLVGTGRGGYTF. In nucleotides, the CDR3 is TGTGCCAGCAGTTTGTTAGTCGGGACAGGGCGGGGTGGCTACACCTTC.